The rows below give T cell receptor beta chains drawn from one sample of a study of blood T cell repertoires in COVID-19. The data were produced by immunoSEQ multiplex PCR, yet TCRdb's version contains in-frame clones alone and is incomplete. The sample lists a few hundred thousand clones; around 87% were seen once. The material sequenced was peripheral blood. The receptor set was obtained from a man aged 60 to 75 with acute or convalescent COVID-19. CDR3s leave out the opening cysteine and the closing phenylalanine or tryptophan. Each record gives: J gene, V gene, CDR3 protein.

J gene: TRBJ1-6
V gene: TRBV3-1/TRBV3-2
CDR3 protein: ASSLPYNSPLH

J gene: TRBJ2-5
V gene: TRBV9
CDR3 protein: ASSVGGVSETQY

J gene: TRBJ1-5
V gene: TRBV12-2
CDR3 protein: ASRLKYRDRPNQPQH

J gene: TRBJ1-4
V gene: TRBV5-4
CDR3 protein: ASSSAGIGYEKLF

J gene: TRBJ1-3
V gene: TRBV9
CDR3 protein: ASSVEGFGNTIY

J gene: TRBJ2-7
V gene: TRBV5-4
CDR3 protein: ASSAGQGDSYEQY

J gene: TRBJ2-3
V gene: TRBV9
CDR3 protein: ASSPSTDTQY

J gene: TRBJ2-5
V gene: TRBV3-1/TRBV3-2
CDR3 protein: ASSQEGLAGLKGETQY

J gene: TRBJ2-1
V gene: TRBV19
CDR3 protein: ASSIVLTSGGASHEQF

J gene: TRBJ2-1
V gene: TRBV12-5
CDR3 protein: ASGSPRAGSSYNEQF

J gene: TRBJ2-3
V gene: TRBV27
CDR3 protein: ASSLSGTSARTQY

J gene: TRBJ1-2
V gene: TRBV9
CDR3 protein: ASSVDQGDGYT

J gene: TRBJ1-3
V gene: TRBV30
CDR3 protein: AWSHRGVFGGNTIY

J gene: TRBJ2-3
V gene: TRBV4-2
CDR3 protein: ASSQEIPRGWGTDTQY

J gene: TRBJ2-5
V gene: TRBV28
CDR3 protein: ASSFQGQGQETQY

J gene: TRBJ2-5
V gene: TRBV18
CDR3 protein: ASSDRQETQY

J gene: TRBJ1-5
V gene: TRBV19
CDR3 protein: ASSIGRVAQPQH

J gene: TRBJ2-3
V gene: TRBV4-3
CDR3 protein: ASSQEAAPSTDTQY

J gene: TRBJ1-6
V gene: TRBV5-1
CDR3 protein: ASSSGPGRSSYNSPLH

J gene: TRBJ1-1
V gene: TRBV10-3
CDR3 protein: ATQWGGSNTEAF

J gene: TRBJ2-7
V gene: TRBV6-2/TRBV6-3
CDR3 protein: ASSEADRVLYEQY

J gene: TRBJ2-5
V gene: TRBV5-1
CDR3 protein: ASSAPSGVETQY

J gene: TRBJ2-7
V gene: TRBV19
CDR3 protein: ASSLLAGVSYEQY

J gene: TRBJ1-6
V gene: TRBV19
CDR3 protein: ARGQGLSLGSPLH

J gene: TRBJ1-2
V gene: TRBV6-2/TRBV6-3
CDR3 protein: ASSKQGNYGYT

J gene: TRBJ1-4
V gene: TRBV7-2
CDR3 protein: ASSLGRRGTGGTNEKLF

J gene: TRBJ1-1
V gene: TRBV19
CDR3 protein: ASTPQGTIVNTEAF

J gene: TRBJ2-3
V gene: TRBV19
CDR3 protein: ASSPRTSLRGDTQY

J gene: TRBJ1-5
V gene: TRBV7-2
CDR3 protein: ASSPAGGVGNQPQH

J gene: TRBJ2-1
V gene: TRBV19
CDR3 protein: ASSLTQPEGAALAGNEQF

J gene: TRBJ2-1
V gene: TRBV2
CDR3 protein: ASSVERGVVYEQF

J gene: TRBJ2-2
V gene: TRBV29-1
CDR3 protein: SAIEDRVAAGELF

J gene: TRBJ2-6
V gene: TRBV6-5
CDR3 protein: ASSYSGASGANVLT

J gene: TRBJ2-4
V gene: TRBV7-2
CDR3 protein: ASSPQGALAKNIQY

J gene: TRBJ1-6
V gene: TRBV9
CDR3 protein: ASSEREFTHYNSPLH

J gene: TRBJ2-1
V gene: TRBV6-4
CDR3 protein: ASSPQGLSSYNEQF

J gene: TRBJ2-3
V gene: TRBV5-6
CDR3 protein: ASSLYTDTQY

J gene: TRBJ1-6
V gene: TRBV6-5
CDR3 protein: ASSYGQFSNSPLH

J gene: TRBJ2-3
V gene: TRBV6-6
CDR3 protein: ASSSERTPVTDTQY

J gene: TRBJ1-5
V gene: TRBV5-1
CDR3 protein: ASSREEGGPQH

J gene: TRBJ1-1
V gene: TRBV2
CDR3 protein: ASTPWGETEAF

J gene: TRBJ2-4
V gene: TRBV5-1
CDR3 protein: ASSLGSRAKNIQY

J gene: TRBJ1-3
V gene: TRBV5-1
CDR3 protein: ASSDRGKGNTIY

J gene: TRBJ2-6
V gene: TRBV15
CDR3 protein: ATSSRLGRAKMSGANVLT

J gene: TRBJ1-2
V gene: TRBV6-5
CDR3 protein: ASSRLEEANYGYT

J gene: TRBJ1-1
V gene: TRBV7-2
CDR3 protein: ASSWDRATEAF

J gene: TRBJ1-2
V gene: TRBV6-5
CDR3 protein: ASTLTLPGEGGYT

J gene: TRBJ2-2
V gene: TRBV28
CDR3 protein: ASSFTHLAGINTGELF

J gene: TRBJ2-5
V gene: TRBV5-1
CDR3 protein: ASSLGGQGGGETQY

J gene: TRBJ2-7
V gene: TRBV7-2
CDR3 protein: ATGRTTYEQY

J gene: TRBJ2-3
V gene: TRBV9
CDR3 protein: ASSGQAMGNTQY

J gene: TRBJ2-7
V gene: TRBV6-5
CDR3 protein: ASSYSQGVEYEQY

J gene: TRBJ1-2
V gene: TRBV5-8
CDR3 protein: ASSGRDRDYGYT

J gene: TRBJ1-1
V gene: TRBV6-5
CDR3 protein: ASSQAQGNTEAF

J gene: TRBJ2-3
V gene: TRBV5-1
CDR3 protein: ASSSGLAGGRPSTDTQY